Below are 3 T cell receptor beta chains sequenced from a single sample in a study of OX40 agonist ivuxolimab in advanced cancers. The method behind the library was the immunoSEQ multiplex PCR assay. TCRdb took this table from immuneACCESS and kept in-frame rearrangements with V and J called. Such tables lack part of the clones; where checked against another copy, unresolved V genes explain under half of the gap, and the rest is unexplained. Counted in this sample were fewer than 30,000 clones; about 76% of them appeared once. Of the sample, about 15% is held by the ten largest clones. Source: CD4+ or CD8+ T cells sorted from blood, taken in a trial of the OX40 agonist ivuxolimab. Receptors were obtained from an adult with an advanced solid tumor such as melanoma, head and neck, liver or kidney cancer.

The genes are TRBV4-1 and TRBJ2-3; weak D call: TRBD2 (6 bases). CDR3 length: 18 amino acids. CDR1 MGHRA and CDR2 YSYEKL come from the germline V gene. V was pared by 0 bases and J by 0 bases, with 16 bases between. CDR3 sequence reads: CASSQDLELATSTDTQYF. The CDR3 region has the DNA TGCGCCAGCAGCCAAGATCTCGAACTAGCAACTAGCACAGATACGCAGTATTTT.

The V gene is TRBV7-9, the J gene TRBJ2-7; D gene uncertain. CDR3 length: 13 residues. Germline CDR1 is SEHNR and CDR2 is FQNEAQ (reference sequence). With 5 bases removed from V and 0 bases from J, the gap between germline ends came to 8 bases. The CDR3 DNA reads as TGTGCCAGCAGCCACCCGTCCTCCTACGAGCAGTACTTC. This gives the protein CASSHPSSYEQYF.

CDR3 region: CASRGGRGSPPEQFF. In DNA form, the CDR3 reads TGTGCCAGCAGAGGGGGGCGGGGTTCACCCCCTGAGCAGTTCTTC. This chain joins TRBV7-6 and TRBJ2-1; D tentatively fits TRBD1 or TRBD2 (6 bases each). CDR3 length: 15 amino acids. Per germline, CDR1 SGHVS and CDR2 FNYEAQ. V dropped 6 bases and J dropped 9 bases, with 21 bases sitting between them.